This TCR beta chain was retrieved from a study of early T cells in non-severe SARS-CoV-2 infection. TCRdb recomputed calls from the 5' RACE reads with MiXCR, one row per CDR3 protein. The sample holds tens of thousands of distinct CDR3 sequences, 4.5% to 7.5% seen once. The table lists this clonotype with many counts. The receptor's source is an adult who was a healthcare worker with PCR-confirmed SARS-CoV-2 infection or an uninfected control (not recorded which). Source: whole blood, taken at baseline.

CDR3 protein: CATSSQESSTEAFF. CDR3 nucleotides: TGTGCCACCAGTTCCCAGGAATCTTCCACTGAAGCTTTCTTT. This chain joins TRBV15 and TRBJ1-1; no firm D call. Germline V CDR1 and CDR2: LNHNV, YYDKDF (reference sequence). This CDR3 comprises 14 residues. The ends were cut back, 6 bases at V and 4 bases at J, with 15 bases in the middle.